The 32 T cell receptor beta chains listed next were all sequenced from one sample in a study of T cell clonality in common variable immunodeficiency. The assay was immunoSEQ multiplex PCR, and TCRdb's table has in-frame clones only and misses some. This table holds approximately 44,000 clones with no singletons; the top ten claim 10%. Sequencing was performed on peripheral blood mononuclear cells. The receptors stem from a person between 18 and 70 years old in good health.

There are many counts of this clone. The read gets to within 3 residues of the CDR3 end, and the germline J gene fills in the rest. The chain links TRBV2 to TRBJ2-7; 7 bases match TRBD1. The CDR3 is made up of 15 amino acids. Germline CDR1 is SNHLY and CDR2 is FYNNEI. V trimming: 7 bases; J trimming: 5 bases; junction bases outside the gene matches: 14. The CDR3 loop reads CASTPPGRGYDEQYF. The CDR3 DNA, read in part, is TGTGCCAGCACCCCCCCGGGCAGGGGGTATGACGAG.

The sample holds many counts of this clone. The read finishes 3 residues shy of the CDR3 end, and the germline J gene is used to complete it. This rearrangement joins TRBV5-6 to TRBJ1-5, with a weak D call TRBD1 (6 bases). Trimming left V 4 bases short and J 6 bases short, with 14 bases between. CDR1 SGHDT and CDR2 YYEEEE come from the germline V gene. This CDR3 has 14 residues. CDR3 amino acids: CASSTAQGGQPQHF. The part of the CDR3 DNA that was read is TGTGCCAGCAGCACAGCACAGGGAGGTCAGCCC.

This clone appeared many times. The sequenced fragment ends 3 residues before the CDR3 boundary, so the rest is inferred from the germline J gene. J is TRBJ1-1 and V is TRBV19, with D possibly matching TRBD1 (5 bases). Trimming removed 5 bases at V and 2 bases at J, with 9 bases between. CDR3 length: 13 residues. CDR1 LNHDA and CDR2 SQIVND come from the germline V gene (reference sequence). The part of the CDR3 DNA that was read is TGTGCCAGTAGTTTGGGGACTAACACTGAA. Protein sequence: CASSLGTNTE. The whole CDR3 protein reads CASSLGTNTEAFF.

This clone appeared many times. The read ends 3 residues shy of where the CDR3 ends; the end is completed using the germline J gene. The chain carries TRBV19 and TRBJ2-2; D might be TRBD1 (5 bases). CDR1 LNHDA and CDR2 SQIVND come from the germline V gene (reference sequence). The CDR3 loop spans 15 amino acids. Trimming took 3 bases from V and 2 from J, leaving 10 bases between them. CDR3 DNA (partial): TGTGCCAGTAGTATCTTTGGACAAAACACCGGGGAG. This codes for CASSIFGQNTGE. The whole CDR3 protein is CASSIFGQNTGELFF.

This clone was found many times. The read ends 3 residues before the CDR3 terminus; that terminus is restored from the germline J gene. This chain links TRBV15 with TRBJ2-5; 7 bases map to TRBD2. V lost 8 bases, J lost 0 bases, and 6 bases stayed unmatched. CDR3 size: 14 residues. CDR1 and CDR2 (germline): LNHNV, YYDKDF (reference sequence). The covered CDR3 bases are TGTGCCACCTCACTAGCGAATTACCAAGAGACC. Residues: CATSLANYQET. The CDR3 in its entirety is CATSLANYQETQYF.

In this sample, this clone turned up many times. The read terminates 3 residues ahead of where the CDR3 ends, so the germline J gene completes it. V and J are TRBV6-1 and TRBJ1-5; possibly TRBD1 for D (6 bases). Germline CDR1 reads MNHNS; CDR2 reads SASEGT. Trimming shortened V by 3 bases and J by 1 base, and 13 bases separated the two germline ends. This CDR3 spans 16 amino acids. The covered CDR3 bases are TGTGCCAGCAGTGAGCGGGACATAAGAAGCAATCAGCCC. Amino acid sequence: CASSERDIRSNQP. The entire CDR3 is CASSERDIRSNQPQHF.

This clone has ten or more counts. Read data end 3 residues before the CDR3 end; the end is taken from the germline J gene. The chain links TRBV28 to TRBJ2-7; D is undetermined. CDR1 MDHEN and CDR2 SYDVKM come from the germline V gene. Trimming took 2 bases from V and 3 from J, leaving 11 bases between them. There are 14 residues in the CDR3. Partial CDR3 DNA: TGTGCCAGCAGTTTAAGACATCCAGTCTACGAG. This translates into CASSLRHPVYE. The whole CDR3 protein reads CASSLRHPVYEQYF.

In this sample, this clone turned up many times. The CDR3 end falls 3 residues outside the read, so it is completed with the germline J gene. The chain joins TRBV3-1 (or the pseudogene TRBV3-2) to TRBJ2-4; 7 positions agree with TRBD1. The CDR3 runs 14 residues. After removal of 2 bases from V and 6 bases from J, the junction contained 4 bases not matched to a gene. Germline V gives CDR1 LGHDT, CDR2 YNNKEL (reference sequence). The CDR3 region is CASSQLRQGNIQYF. The sequenced CDR3 bases are TGTGCCAGCAGCCAACTCCGACAGGGAAACATT.

This clone was picked up many times. The read terminates 3 residues before the CDR3 end, so the remaining end is supplied by the germline J gene. The chain couples TRBV2 to TRBJ1-5; D might be TRBD1 (5 bases). The V gene lost 8 bases and the J gene lost 1 base, with 9 bases spanning the gap. Germline loops: CDR1 SNHLY, CDR2 FYNNEI. The CDR3 has 13 amino acids. The CDR3 region is CASHRLSNQPQHF. The CDR3 DNA, read in part, is TGTGCCAGCCACAGGTTAAGCAATCAGCCC.

By share of the sample, this clone is medium-sized (0.01 to 0.1%). The read is 3 residues too short to cover the CDR3 end, so that end is filled in from the germline J gene. The chain uses TRBV10-2 and TRBJ2-7, with 7 bases that match TRBD2. J was trimmed by 6 bases and V by 3 bases; bases with no gene match: 14. Germline V CDR1 and CDR2: WSHSY, SAAADI. This CDR3 comprises 16 residues. CDR3 DNA (partial): TGCGCCAGCAGTGACGAGGGTGGCGGGAGAAGAGGCGAG. Its translation is CASSDEGGGRRGE. The full CDR3 sequence reads CASSDEGGGRRGEQYF.

This clone was detected many times. Sequencing ends 3 residues short of the CDR3 end; the germline J gene provides the rest. The chain links TRBV20-1 to TRBJ2-3, with TRBD2 as a possible D gene (6 bases). The germline CDR1 and CDR2 sequences are DFQATT and SNEGSKA (reference sequence). This CDR3 has 14 amino acids. The CDR3 DNA, read in part, is TGCAGATTAGCGGTACCTCCTCCCACAGATACG. The encoded protein is CRLAVPPPTDT. The whole CDR3 is CRLAVPPPTDTQYF.

Ten or more counts support this clone. The read halts 3 residues ahead of the CDR3 end, with the missing end drawn from the germline J gene. This chain joins TRBV6-2 or TRBV6-3 and TRBJ2-3; possibly TRBD2 for D (6 bases). V lost 6 bases to trimming and J lost 2 bases, with 15 bases between them. The CDR3 contains 15 residues. From germline, CDR1 is MNHEY and CDR2 SVGEGT. Partial CDR3 DNA: TGTGCCAGCAGCTTCAGCGGGCGGGACACAGATACG. It is translated as CASSFSGRDTDT. In full, the CDR3 reads CASSFSGRDTDTQYF.

This clone was recorded many times. Read data end 3 residues before the CDR3 end; the end is taken from the germline J gene. The chain is built from TRBV6-4 and TRBJ2-6; D may be TRBD1 (5 bases). With 2 bases removed from V and 3 bases from J, the gap between germline ends came to 8 bases. The CDR3 contains 15 residues. Germline CDR1 reads MRHNA; CDR2 reads SNTAGT. The sequenced CDR3 bases are TGTGCCAGCAGTGACAGGGGCGATGGGGCCAACGTC. Amino acids: CASSDRGDGANV. The entire CDR3 protein reads CASSDRGDGANVLTF.

This clone was counted ten times or more. The read ends 3 residues shy of where the CDR3 ends; the end is completed using the germline J gene. The chain couples TRBV7-3 to TRBJ2-1, with D possibly matching TRBD2 (5 bases). Germline CDR1 is SGHTA and CDR2 is FQGTGA. The CDR3 covers 13 residues. V was clipped by 1 base and J by 9 bases, with 10 bases between them. CDR3 DNA (partial): TGTGCCAGCAGCTTAATTACGACTACTGAG. It encodes CASSLITTTE. The full CDR3 protein reads CASSLITTTEQFF.

This clone was picked up many times. The read ends 3 residues before the CDR3 terminus; that terminus is restored from the germline J gene. V gene TRBV20-1 combines with J gene TRBJ1-3, with TRBD1 matching 7 bases. V shed 5 bases and J 0 bases; nucleotides not matched to a gene: 7. The CDR3 sequence is 15 residues long. Germline lookup yields CDR1 DFQATT and CDR2 SNEGSKA (reference sequence). The CDR3 reads CSARKGQSSGNTIYF. Partial CDR3 DNA: TGCAGTGCTCGTAAGGGACAGAGCTCTGGAAACACC.

Many counts were recorded for this clone. Sequencing ends 3 residues short of the CDR3 end; the germline J gene provides the rest. The chain employs TRBV7-8 and TRBJ1-1; D remains ambiguous. V lost 6 bases to trimming and J lost 1 base, with 12 bases between them. This CDR3 has 14 amino acids. Per the germline V gene, CDR1 is SGHVS and CDR2 is FQNEAQ. The CDR3 spells CASREGWANTEAFF. The covered CDR3 bases are TGTGCCAGCAGGGAGGGTTGGGCGAACACTGAA.

This clone came up many times. Read coverage stops 3 residues before the CDR3 terminus; the germline J gene supplies the remainder. The rearrangement joins TRBV7-3 to TRBJ2-3; 7 bases match TRBD2. CDR1 is SGHTA, CDR2 FQGTGA, per germline. The CDR3 extends over 16 amino acids. The V segment lost 4 bases and the J segment 4 bases; nucleotides outside the gene matches: 11. The covered CDR3 bases are TGTGCCAGCAGCTCGGGAGCGGGGAGTAGGGCAGATACG. This sequence encodes CASSSGAGSRADT. The CDR3 as a whole reads CASSSGAGSRADTQYF.

This clone occurred many times. The CDR3 is cut off 3 residues early in the read; its end comes from the germline J gene. The chain is built from TRBV18 and TRBJ2-5; 11 nucleotides match TRBD2. After removal of 1 base from V and 2 bases from J, the junction contained 6 bases not matched to a gene. This CDR3 is 17 amino acids long. Germline CDR1 KGHSH, CDR2 LQKENI. The CDR3 DNA, read in part, is TGTGCCAGCTCACCACGGCTAGCGGGGGGTTTACAAGAGACC. Protein: CASSPRLAGGLQET. The entire CDR3 sequence reads CASSPRLAGGLQETQYF.

Comment on this clone: Read sequence stops 3 residues before the CDR3 end, and the germline J gene provides the missing end. This sequence joins TRBV11-2 and TRBJ2-5; TRBD1 matches at 8 bases. The CDR3 loop spans 15 amino acids. The V segment lost 7 bases and the J segment 5 bases; nucleotides outside the gene matches: 12. Germline V gives CDR1 SGHAT, CDR2 FQNNGV. The sequenced part of the CDR3 DNA is TGTGCCAGCACCCCTTCGACAGGGGCCCGGGAGACC. Amino acid sequence: CASTPSTGARET. The whole CDR3 protein is CASTPSTGARETQYF.

In its sample, this clone was seen many times. Coverage ceases 3 residues before the CDR3 finishes, and the germline J gene fills in the end. V usage is TRBV6-2 or TRBV6-3 and J usage is TRBJ2-3, with TRBD1 matching 7 bases. Germline CDR1 reads MNHEY; CDR2 reads SVGEGT. This CDR3 region has 15 residues. Unmatched junction bases numbered 11, after V lost 4 bases and J lost 7 bases. CDR3 DNA (partial): TGTGCCAGCAGTTCCCACCTCCAGACAGGGAATACG. It yields the protein CASSSHLQTGNT. The CDR3 reads in full as CASSSHLQTGNTQYF.

In its sample, this clone was seen many times. Read sequence stops 3 residues before the CDR3 end, and the germline J gene provides the missing end. This chain connects TRBV5-1 to TRBJ1-2; unclear D gene. In germline, CDR1 is SGHRS, CDR2 YFSETQ. V dropped 6 bases and J dropped 3 bases, with 15 bases sitting between them. CDR3 length equals 14 residues. CDR3 bases read: TGCGCCAGCATGGAGGGTGGATTTGACTATGGC. Its translation is CASMEGGFDYG. The CDR3 as a whole reads CASMEGGFDYGYTF.

The table lists this clone with many counts. The read ends 3 residues before the CDR3 terminus; that terminus is restored from the germline J gene. The genes are TRBV5-1 and TRBJ1-1; D is perhaps TRBD1 (5 bases). Between the trimmed V and J ends, which lost 4 bases and 3 bases, there was a span of 19 bases. Germline V gene data show CDR1 as SGHRS and CDR2 as YFSETQ. CDR3 length: 16 amino acids. Incomplete CDR3 DNA: TGCGCCAGCAGCGATTTCGGACCGGGACTCTACACTGAA. Translating gives CASSDFGPGLYTE. The CDR3 in its entirety is CASSDFGPGLYTEAFF.

This clone has at least ten counts. The read gets to within 3 residues of the CDR3 end, and the germline J gene fills in the rest. V and J are TRBV20-1 and TRBJ2-2; possibly TRBD2 for D (7 bases). CDR1 and CDR2 from the germline V gene are DFQATT and SNEGSKA (reference sequence). Trimming shortened V by 3 bases and J by 7 bases, and 9 bases separated the two germline ends. This CDR3 has 12 amino acids. CDR3 residues: CSARGGGGELFF. CDR3 DNA, as far as it was read: TGCAGTGCTAGGGGAGGGGGCGGGGAG.

The sample holds many counts of this clone. From the germline J gene comes the end of the CDR3, since the read stops 3 residues before it. The gene calls are TRBV30 and TRBJ1-1; D is perhaps TRBD1 (6 bases). Germline CDR1 GTSNPN, CDR2 SVGIG (reference sequence). V was clipped by 2 bases and J by 1 base, with 17 bases between them. This CDR3 is 16 amino acids long. The CDR3 DNA, read in part, is TGTGCCTGGAGTCAATTATGGGGGCAGCCGAACACTGAA. This sequence encodes CAWSQLWGQPNTE. The entire CDR3 reads CAWSQLWGQPNTEAFF.

This clone was recorded many times. The CDR3 loop reads CASSYPAGGFYEQYF. Incomplete CDR3 DNA: TGTGCCAGCAGCTATCCCGCGGGGGGTTTCTACGAG. The rearrangement joins TRBV11-2 to TRBJ2-7; 8 bases agree with TRBD2. The missing CDR3 end, 3 residues past where the read stops, is filled in from the germline J gene. CDR1 and CDR2 (germline): SGHAT, FQNNGV. The V and J ends lost 4 bases and 3 bases, in that order; junction bases with no gene match: 8. This CDR3 is built from 15 residues.

This clone was detected ten times or more. The missing CDR3 end, 3 residues past where the read stops, is filled in from the germline J gene. The chain joins TRBV5-1 to TRBJ2-3; D possibly corresponds to TRBD2 (6 bases). V shed 0 bases and J shed 0 bases, with 14 bases lying between them. CDR1 is SGHRS and CDR2 is YFSETQ in the germline V gene. The CDR3 contains 17 residues. The CDR3 DNA, read in part, is TGCGCCAGCAGCTTGGCCAGCACTAGCACAAGCACAGATACG. It yields the protein CASSLASTSTSTDT. The entire CDR3 is CASSLASTSTSTDTQYF.

This clone was seen at least ten times. The read gets to within 3 residues of the CDR3 end, and the germline J gene fills in the rest. The chain uses TRBV7-3 and TRBJ2-6, with D perhaps matching TRBD1 or TRBD2 (5 bases each). With 1 base removed from V and 2 bases from J, the gap between germline ends came to 18 bases. Germline V gene sequence: CDR1 SGHTA, CDR2 FQGTGA. The length of the CDR3 is 19 residues. This chain's CDR3 is CASSLKGSRASTGANVLTF. The sequenced CDR3 bases are TGTGCCAGCAGCTTAAAGGGGAGCAGGGCGTCCACTGGGGCCAACGTC.

This clone was detected many times. The read halts 3 residues ahead of the CDR3 end, with the missing end drawn from the germline J gene. The genes are TRBV30 and TRBJ2-3, with 7 bases fitting TRBD2. After removal of 2 bases from V and 2 bases from J, the junction contained 7 bases not matched to a gene. Germline V lookup: CDR1 GTSNPN, CDR2 SVGIG (reference sequence). This CDR3 region has 15 residues. The CDR3 bases that were read are TGTGCCTGGAGTAGCGGGATTACGAACACAGATACG. It encodes CAWSSGITNTDT. The CDR3 in its entirety is CAWSSGITNTDTQYF.

The sample holds many counts of this clone. The read stops 3 residues short of the end of the CDR3; the missing end is completed from the germline J gene. V is TRBV14 and J is TRBJ2-7, with D possibly matching TRBD1 (6 bases). V dropped 6 bases and J dropped 0 bases, with 12 bases sitting between them. The germline gives CDR1 SGHDN, CDR2 FVKESK. CDR3 size: 14 residues. CDR3 region: CASRDTGYSYEQYF. The CDR3 bases that were read are TGTGCCAGCAGAGATACAGGGTACTCCTACGAG.

This clone was counted ten times or more. The read halts 3 residues ahead of the CDR3 end, with the missing end drawn from the germline J gene. The chain has TRBV7-3 and TRBJ1-1; a possible D gene is TRBD1 (5 bases). The CDR3 loop spans 14 amino acids. CDR1 is SGHTA, CDR2 FQGTGA, per germline. V lost 5 bases, J lost 4 bases, and 14 bases lay in between. The CDR3 region is CASSDLQGGTEAFF. The sequenced CDR3 bases are TGTGCCAGCAGCGACTTGCAGGGAGGCACTGAA.

This clone was observed many times. Read coverage stops 3 residues before the CDR3 terminus; the germline J gene supplies the remainder. The V gene is TRBV28, the J gene TRBJ1-1; TRBD1 is a possible D gene (5 bases). With 1 base removed from V and 4 bases from J, the gap between germline ends came to 10 bases. Germline CDR1 reads MDHEN; CDR2 reads SYDVKM. This CDR3 is built from 14 residues. The CDR3 bases that were read are TGTGCCAGCAGTTTATCGAACGGGGGCACTGAA. Translated, it gives CASSLSNGGTE. The whole CDR3 region reads CASSLSNGGTEAFF. Full variable domain (remainder filled in from reference TRBV28 and TRBJ1-1): DVKVTQSSRYLVKRTGEKVFLECVQDMDHENMFWYRQDPGLGLRLIYFSYDVKMKEKGDIPEGYSVSREKKERFSLILESASTNQTSMYLCASSLSNGGTEAFFGQGTRLTVV.

This clone was seen at least ten times. Read data end 3 residues before the CDR3 end; the end is taken from the germline J gene. The genes are TRBV20-1 and TRBJ2-3; TRBD2 matches at 9 bases. The CDR3 runs 17 residues. Looked up from germline, CDR1 is DFQATT and CDR2 is SNEGSKA (reference sequence). Germline trimming cut 2 bases from V and 5 bases from J; bases unmatched to any gene: 14. The CDR3 region is CSARSPAGGGAGDTQYF. CDR3 DNA, as far as it was read: TGCAGTGCTAGAAGCCCGGCCGGCGGGGGGGCCGGAGATACG.